These T cell receptor beta chains were read from a single sample in a study of Ad26.COV2.S vaccination and SARS-CoV-2 variants. Some clones are missing from TCRdb's copy, which holds only in-frame ones; the method was immunoSEQ multiplex PCR. Found here are some 400,000 clones, around 91% of them singletons; the top ten hold 1.5% to 2%. Sequencing used peripheral blood, obtained in a trial of Ad26.COV2.S vaccine versus placebo. The source of these receptors is a person aged 18 to 59 who received the Ad26.COV2.S COVID-19 vaccine or a placebo. Each CDR3 is given with its conserved first and last residue. D genes are given only for firm matches. Clone sizes are given selectively: once, few, many, or a class where the clone is expanded.

abundance	len	v_gene	d_gene	j_gene	CDR3nt	CDR3aa
.	12	TRBV30	.	TRBJ1-3	TGTGCCTGGAGGGTCGGCGGAAACACCATATATTTT	CAWRVGGNTIYF
.	16	TRBV28	TRBD1	TRBJ1-4	TGTGCCAGCAGCCGGAGGGGGCCCCTTGGTGGAGAAAAACTGTTTTTT	CASSRRGPLGGEKLFF
.	14	TRBV7-3	.	TRBJ2-2	TGTGCCAGCAGCTTAACTAGGTACACCGGGGAGCTGTTTTTT	CASSLTRYTGELFF
.	15	TRBV27	.	TRBJ2-6	TGTGCCAGCAGCGTAAAGAAGGCCGGGGCCAACGTCCTGACTTTC	CASSVKKAGANVLTF
.	11	TRBV13	.	TRBJ2-7	TGTGCCAGCAGCTTACTCTACGAGCAGTACTTC	CASSLLYEQYF
.	18	TRBV19	.	TRBJ2-1	TGTGCCAGTAGTATAGGTATGGGGGGCGCGAGCTCCTACAATGAGCAGTTCTTC	CASSIGMGGASSYNEQFF
.	16	TRBV5-1	TRBD2	TRBJ2-1	TGCGCCAGCAGCTTTTTACTAGCGGGAGGTAATGATGAGCAGTTCTTC	CASSFLLAGGNDEQFF
.	18	TRBV29-1	.	TRBJ2-2	TGCAGCGTCGGGAGCCTTAGCGGAGGACCGGGTAAGGCCGGGGAGCTGTTTTTT	CSVGSLSGGPGKAGELFF
.	14	TRBV7-9	TRBD1	TRBJ2-5	TGTGCCAGCAGCCTCGGGGACAGGGAAGAGACCCAGTACTTC	CASSLGDREETQYF
.	15	TRBV5-1	.	TRBJ1-1	TGCGCCAGCAGCCCGAGTCAGGGATGGGGCACTGAAGCTTTCTTT	CASSPSQGWGTEAFF
.	13	TRBV27	.	TRBJ2-3	TGTGCCAGCAGTTTTGGGTACAAAGATACGCAGTATTTT	CASSFGYKDTQYF
.	15	TRBV5-1	.	TRBJ2-5	TGCGCCAGCAGCTTCTACGGGACCTTCCAAGAGACCCAGTACTTC	CASSFYGTFQETQYF
.	12	TRBV29-1	.	TRBJ2-5	TGCAGCGTTGAGGCGGGGGCGGAGACCCAGTACTTC	CSVEAGAETQYF
once	14	TRBV28	.	TRBJ2-7	TGTGCCAGCAGTTTTTGGGGACGGTCGTACGAGCAGTACTTC	CASSFWGRSYEQYF
.	12	TRBV6-6	.	TRBJ2-7	TGTGCCAGCAGTCAGGGAGACTACGAGCAGTACTTC	CASSQGDYEQYF
.	14	TRBV25-1	.	TRBJ1-1	TGTGCCAGTACCGGGACAACTAAGAACACTGAAGCTTTCTTT	CASTGTTKNTEAFF
.	15	TRBV3-1/TRBV3-2	.	TRBJ1-5	TGTGCCAGCAGCCAAGATCACAATAGCAATCAGCCCCAGCATTTT	CASSQDHNSNQPQHF
.	14	TRBV12-5	.	TRBJ1-2	TGTGCTAGTGGTTTGGTCAGAGCTAACTATGGCTACACCTTC	CASGLVRANYGYTF
once	16	TRBV7-6	TRBD2	TRBJ2-1	TGTGCCAGCAGCCCCGGGACTAGCGGGACCTACAATGAGCAGTTCTTC	CASSPGTSGTYNEQFF
few	16	TRBV5-1	.	TRBJ1-1	TGCGCCAGCAGCTTGGAGTTTGGAGCGGGGTACACTGAAGCTTTCTTT	CASSLEFGAGYTEAFF
.	13	TRBV9	.	TRBJ1-1	TGTGCCAGCAGCCCAGAAGGGGGAACTGAAGCTTTCTTT	CASSPEGGTEAFF
.	15	TRBV7-2	.	TRBJ2-3	TGTGCCAGCAGCATCCAACGGGGGACGGCAGATACGCAGTATTTT	CASSIQRGTADTQYF
.	12	TRBV6-1	.	TRBJ1-1	TGTGCCAGCAGTGAAGGCTTCGTTGAAGCTTTCTTT	CASSEGFVEAFF
.	16	TRBV5-1	TRBD2	TRBJ2-7	TGCGCCAGCAGCGGCGGGACTAGCGGGTCCGTCTACGAGCAGTACTTC	CASSGGTSGSVYEQYF
.	13	TRBV12-3/TRBV12-4	.	TRBJ1-3	TGTGCCAGCACCCGACCCTCTGGAAACACCATATATTTT	CASTRPSGNTIYF
.	14	TRBV4-1	.	TRBJ2-3	TGCGCCAGCAGCCAAGCCCGGGAATTGGGTACGCAGTATTTT	CASSQARELGTQYF
.	17	TRBV5-6	TRBD2	TRBJ2-3	TGTGCCAGCAGCCATGTAGCGGGGCTATATAGCACAGATACGCAGTATTTT	CASSHVAGLYSTDTQYF
.	12	TRBV5-6	TRBD1	TRBJ2-7	TGTGCCAGCAACGAGGGGGCGAGCGAGCAGTACTTC	CASNEGASEQYF